This TCR beta chain was found in a study of beta chain features in type 1 diabetes. Study observations and caveats: High-TCR-expressing cells could be over-represented by cDNA sequencing. Shortening of TCRB CDR3s, moderate but significant, appeared in all four CD4+ subsets of Type 1 diabetes patients.

Trimming cost V 3 bases and J 9 bases; bases outside gene matches: 8. From germline, CDR1 is LGHNA and CDR2 YNFKEQ. The CDR3 runs to 14 residues. The isolated RNA, all of it, was reverse transcribed, so expressed TCRB transcripts were what got sequenced. Repertoires were generated with immunoSEQ multiplex PCR, while TCRdb's copy carries only in-frame clones and drops some. Of approximately 380,000 clones listed, more than 12% are singletons. This clone was counted a few times. The antigen is unknown. The sequence derives from a woman between 18 and 29 years old in good health. This chain uses TRBV4-2 with TRBJ2-1, with 7 bases lining up with TRBD1. Material for sequencing was naive CD4+ T cells from blood. The CDR3 sequence: CASSQTQGLGEQFF. The CDR3 DNA is TGTGCCAGCAGCCAGACACAGGGGTTAGGTGAGCAGTTCTTC.